Given below is one T cell receptor beta chain in context. Trimming removed 6 bases at V and 2 bases at J, with 11 bases between. The CDR3 has 13 amino acids. Germline CDR1 and CDR2: MNHEY and SVGAGI. TCRdb's table, derived via immunoSEQ multiplex PCR, lists solely in-frame clones and lacks some. In the table there are about 350,000 clones, about 88% of which are singletons. The data were obtained in a study of Ad26.COV2.S vaccination and SARS-CoV-2 variants. Sample treatment: some 19 received Ad26.COV2.S at low or high dose, single or two shots; about 5 received placebo; per-sample allocation not given. The investigators took samples on day 63 after the first vaccine or placebo injection.

The sequenced sample was peripheral blood, obtained in a trial of Ad26.COV2.S vaccine versus placebo. This sequence originates from a person between 18 and 65 years old who received the Ad26.COV2.S COVID-19 vaccine or a placebo. V usage is TRBV6-5 and J usage is TRBJ2-7, with D unclear. For the CDR3, the DNA is TGTGCCAGCAGCTCCCAGCTACCCTACGAGCAGTACTTC. This gives the protein CASSSQLPYEQYF.